Listed here is a single T cell receptor (beta chain). This specimen comes from a study of blood T cell repertoires in COVID-19. In the original processing: Reference gene primer amplification gave estimated nucleated cell counts. Only in-frame clones appear in the TCRdb table, and some are missing; sequencing was by immunoSEQ multiplex PCR. Clonal size and the V and J genes are those of that table, whereas D and trimming came from the DNA. The sample contains some 270,000 clones, roughly 89% of which appear only once. The CDR3 is made up of 16 amino acids. The ends lost 4 bases at V and 0 bases at J; junction bases unmatched: 5. Germline loops: CDR1 SGHRS, CDR2 YFSETQ.

V usage is TRBV5-1 and J usage is TRBJ2-2, with 8 bases fitting TRBD1. Sequencing input: peripheral blood. This receptor was identified in a man aged 45-65 years with acute or convalescent COVID-19. CDR3 nucleotides: TGCGCCAGCAGCCCAAGGACAGGGTCGAACACCGGGGAGCTGTTTTTT. The encoded protein is CASSPRTGSNTGELFF.